This T cell receptor beta chain appears in the sequencing data of a study of T cell responses to AZD1222 COVID-19 vaccine. Broader study findings: Donors skewed white British and female; clonal diversity was possibly underestimated. Vaccination with two AZD1222 doses was followed by a rise in Spike-specific TCR breadth and depth. Baseline seropositivity occurred in only a handful of AZD1222 recipients.

Germline V gene sequence: CDR1 SGHTA, CDR2 FQGNSA. This CDR3 contains 13 residues. Between the trimmed V and J ends, which lost 1 base and 5 bases, there was a span of 8 bases. Libraries were prepared by immunoSEQ multiplex PCR; TCRdb keeps only in-frame clonotypes and omits some of them. This table holds 90,000 to 150,000 clones, over 85% found once. About this clone itself: The antigen is not known.

This chain connects TRBV7-2 to TRBJ2-5; D gene ambiguous. The sample in question was peripheral blood, obtained on day 0 of AZD1222 vaccination. This receptor was identified in an adult in good health. The CDR3 here is CASSLDRRETQYF. Here the CDR3 DNA reads TGTGCCAGCAGCTTAGATCGGCGGGAGACCCAGTACTTC.